The 8 T cell receptor beta chains below come from one sample, sequenced in a study of CD8 T cells in Susac syndrome. Reverse transcription used about 0.45 to 1 ug RNA and random hexamers. From the immunoSEQ multiplex PCR reads, TCRdb called clonotypes with MiXCR, one entry per CDR3 protein. Here the sample spans hundreds of thousands of distinct CDR3 sequences, less than 96% being singletons. Sequencing input: CD4+ T cells from PBMCs. The receptor set was obtained from a human donor with Susac syndrome.

In this sample, this clonotype turned up once. V is TRBV21-1 and J is TRBJ2-7. TRBV21-1 is assigned pseudogene status. This CDR3 is 16 amino acids long. Here the CDR3 DNA reads TGTGCCAGCAGCAAAGAGTCGGAACGAAACCATTACGAGCAGTACTTC. It is translated as CASSKESERNHYEQYF.

The rearrangement uses TRBV29-1 and TRBJ1-1, with D possibly TRBD1 on 5 matching bases. CDR3 length equals 13 residues. The germline V and J ends were trimmed by 7 bases and 0 bases, with 12 bases remaining between them. The germline V gene encodes CDR1 SQVTM and CDR2 ANQGSEA. The chain's CDR3 is CSARQLLNTEAFF. CDR3 bases: TGCAGCGCTCGACAGCTCCTGAACACTGAAGCTTTCTTT.

The CDR3 DNA is TGCAGCGTTGAAGATCTTGCAGGCCACCAAGAGACCCAGTACTTC. This encodes CSVEDLAGHQETQYF. This chain joins TRBV29-1 and TRBJ2-5; no reliable D call. Trimming removed 0 bases from V and 0 bases from J, with 11 bases in between. The CDR3 sequence is 15 residues long. Germline V lookup: CDR1 SQVTM, CDR2 ANQGSEA.

This clonotype was observed once. CDR3 loop: CASSPLRTGGLYEQYF. The CDR3 DNA sequence: TGTGCCAGCAGTCCACTCCGGACAGGGGGCTTATACGAGCAGTACTTC. The rearrangement uses TRBV27 and TRBJ2-7; 11 bases line up with TRBD1. Germline loops: CDR1 MNHEY, CDR2 SMNVEV (reference sequence). The trim removed 5 bases at V and 4 bases at J, leaving 10 bases unmatched. The CDR3 runs to 16 residues.

The chain recombines TRBV9 with TRBJ2-1, with D possibly being TRBD2 (6 bases). Germline CDR1 SGDLS, CDR2 YYNGEE. V lost 8 bases to trimming and J lost 0 bases, with 9 bases between them. The CDR3 is made up of 13 amino acids. CDR3 nucleotides: TGTGCCAGTTCCGGGAGCTCCTACAATGAGCAGTTCTTC. It is translated as CASSGSSYNEQFF.

The V call is TRBV20-1, the J call TRBJ2-1; 11 nucleotides align to TRBD2. V gave up 2 bases and J gave up 7 bases; unmatched junction bases: 4. Germline V gene lookup returns CDR1 DFQATT and CDR2 SNEGSKA (reference sequence). This CDR3 is 14 amino acids long. The CDR3: CSARNSGRGNEQFF. CDR3 bases: TGCAGTGCTAGAAATAGCGGGAGGGGAAATGAGCAGTTCTTC.

The V gene is TRBV29-1, the J gene TRBJ2-5; D not resolved. CDR3 length: 13 amino acids. Germline CDR1 is SQVTM and CDR2 is ANQGSEA. V lost 3 bases, J lost 1 base, and 9 bases lay in between. The CDR3 DNA is TGCAGCGTTGATGTACCAGCCCAAGAGACCCAGTACTTC. Amino acid sequence: CSVDVPAQETQYF.

The chain has TRBV7-2 and TRBJ1-3, with unresolved D. Germline-derived CDR1 and CDR2 are SGHTA and FQGNSA. Trimming took 5 bases from V and 1 from J, leaving 15 bases between them. The CDR3 length is 16 residues. The CDR3 region is CASSRLASLSGNTIYF. In DNA form, the CDR3 reads TGTGCCAGCAGCCGGCTGGCTAGTCTTTCTGGAAACACCATATATTTT.